This is a list of T cell receptor beta chains from one sample in a study of T cells after yellow fever vaccination. One entry per CDR3 protein results from TCRdb running MiXCR on the 5' RACE reads. The profile shows more than 350,000 distinct CDR3 sequences, around a tenth of them singletons. The input for sequencing was PBMCs, taken on the day of the first yellow fever vaccination. The receptors stem from a man between 18 and 29 years old who received the YFV17D yellow fever vaccine. The CDR3 runs from the conserved cysteine through the conserved F or W. Each record gives: clone size, D gene, V gene, J gene, CDR3 DNA, CDR3 protein. D genes are given only for firm matches. Only part of the rows carry a size: once, few, many, or a class if the clone is expanded.

>-|-|TRBV23-1|TRBJ2-1
TGCGCCAGCAGTCAATCGGACTCCTGTTTCAAACAGGGATCGTATGTAAATGAGCAGTTCTTC
CASSQSDSCFKQGSYVNEQFF
>-|-|TRBV15|TRBJ2-7
TGTGCCACCAGCGGGACCCCGACCTACGAGCAGTACTTC
CATSGTPTYEQYF
>many|TRBD2|TRBV7-2|TRBJ2-1
TGTGCCAGCAGCCAGCTTAGCGGGAGCAGCTCCTACAATGAGCAGTTCTTC
CASSQLSGSSSYNEQFF
>-|TRBD2|TRBV5-1|TRBJ2-3
TGCGCCAGCAGCTTGCCTAGCGGGGGGGCCCGAACGCAGTATTTT
CASSLPSGGARTQYF
>-|-|TRBV15|TRBJ2-3
TGTGCCACCAGCAGACGGCCCACAGATACGCAGTATTTT
CATSRRPTDTQYF
>-|-|TRBV20-1|TRBJ1-4
TGCAGTGCTAGAGGGCAGGGTGAAAAACTGTTTTTT
CSARGQGEKLFF
>few|TRBD1|TRBV6-1|TRBJ1-6
TGTGCCAGCAGCCGCCAGGGGGGTGTATCACCCCTCCACTTT
CASSRQGGVSPLHF
>-|-|TRBV7-2|TRBJ1-6
TGTGCCAGCAGCTTAGCGATAGACAGTACCCCAGGAACGGTGTGG
CASSLAIDSTPGTVW
>-|-|TRBV30|TRBJ2-3
TGTGCCTGGAGTCTTCCGGGACTTAGCACAGATACGCAGTATTTT
CAWSLPGLSTDTQYF
>-|TRBD1|TRBV20-1|TRBJ2-1
TGCAGTGCTGCCAGGGACAGGGGCGTCGGTGAGCAGTTCTTC
CSAARDRGVGEQFF
>few|TRBD2|TRBV12-3/TRBV12-4|TRBJ2-1
TGTGCCAGCAGTTTCCGGGGAGGGGTCAGGGATGAGCAGTTCTTC
CASSFRGGVRDEQFF
>once|TRBD2|TRBV4-2|TRBJ2-3
TGTGCCAGCAGCCCCCGACGGGGGGTAGGTGATACGCAGTATTTT
CASSPRRGVGDTQYF
>few|TRBD1|TRBV6-5|TRBJ2-7
TGTGCCAGCAGTTACTCGAAAGGGGGCGCGGACGAGCAGTACTTC
CASSYSKGGADEQYF
>few|-|TRBV19|TRBJ2-3
TGTGCCAGTAGTAACCGGGAAGCAGATACGCAGTATTTT
CASSNREADTQYF
>few|-|TRBV5-1|TRBJ2-5
TGCGCCAGCAGCACAACGGCTGACCCCAAGGAGACCCAGTACTTC
CASSTTADPKETQYF
>-|TRBD1|TRBV4-2|TRBJ2-3
TGTGCCAGCAGCCAGACGACAGGGAACACAGATACGCAGTATTTT
CASSQTTGNTDTQYF
>-|-|TRBV27|TRBJ2-1
TGTGCCAGCAGTCCCCGGGACACCTACAATGAGCAGTTCTTC
CASSPRDTYNEQFF